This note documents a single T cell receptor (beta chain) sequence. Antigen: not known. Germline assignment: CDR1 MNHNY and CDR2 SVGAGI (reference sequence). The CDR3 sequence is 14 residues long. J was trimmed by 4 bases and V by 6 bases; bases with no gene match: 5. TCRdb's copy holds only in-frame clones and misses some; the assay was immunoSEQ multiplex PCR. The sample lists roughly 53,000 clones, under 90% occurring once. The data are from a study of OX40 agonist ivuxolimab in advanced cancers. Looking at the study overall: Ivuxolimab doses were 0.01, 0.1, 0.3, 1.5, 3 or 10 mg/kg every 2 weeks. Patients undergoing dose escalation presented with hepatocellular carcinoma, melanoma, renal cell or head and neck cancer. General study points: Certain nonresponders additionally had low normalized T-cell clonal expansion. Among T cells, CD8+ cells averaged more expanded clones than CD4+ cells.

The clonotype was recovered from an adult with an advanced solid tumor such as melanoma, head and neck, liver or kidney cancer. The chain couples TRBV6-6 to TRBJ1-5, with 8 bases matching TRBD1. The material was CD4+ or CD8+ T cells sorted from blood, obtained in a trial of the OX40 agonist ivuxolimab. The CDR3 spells CASSRDRGNQPQHF. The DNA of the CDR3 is TGTGCCAGCAGCAGAGACAGGGGTAATCAGCCCCAGCATTTT.